Each of the 31 T cell receptor beta chains below was sequenced from the same sample in a study of graft-versus-host responses after intestinal transplantation. Sequencing was performed with immunoSEQ multiplex PCR; in TCRdb, only in-frame clones are kept and a portion is missing. The table includes about 93,000 clones, about 93% detected once. The antigens of these receptors remain unknown. The sample in question was unstimulated CD8+ T cells sorted from spleen or lymph node cells, obtained before intestinal transplant. The origin of the receptors is a human donor who received an intestinal transplant.

The chain employs TRBV27 and TRBJ1-6; D perhaps matches TRBD1 (5 bases). This CDR3 comprises 15 residues. V shed 5 bases and J shed 11 bases, with 19 bases lying between them. The V gene's germline CDR1 is MNHEY and CDR2 SMNVEV (reference sequence). CDR3: CASSTFETVNPPLHF. The CDR3 nucleotides are TGTGCCAGCAGTACGTTTGAGACAGTAAACCCACCCCTCCACTTT.

This rearrangement joins TRBV2 to TRBJ2-5, with 9 bases lining up with TRBD2. CDR1 and CDR2 from the germline V gene are SNHLY and FYNNEI. V lost 0 bases to trimming and J lost 3 bases; unmatched junction nucleotides: 5. The CDR3 contains 16 residues. In DNA form, the CDR3 reads TGTGCCAGCAGTGAAGCGGCGGGGGGGTGGAAAGAGACCCAGTACTTC. Encoded protein: CASSEAAGGWKETQYF.

The chain uses TRBV27 and TRBJ2-3; 9 bases fit TRBD2. The V gene end was trimmed by 1 base and the J gene end by 0 bases; junction bases not matched to a gene: 5. Germline V gives CDR1 MNHEY, CDR2 SMNVEV (reference sequence). This CDR3 region has 17 residues. The CDR3 region is CASSLFPTSGSTDTQYF. The CDR3 DNA sequence: TGTGCCAGCAGTTTATTCCCCACTAGCGGGAGCACAGATACGCAGTATTTT.

J is TRBJ1-2 and V is TRBV13; D might be TRBD1 (6 bases). The ends were cut back, 4 bases at V and 4 bases at J, with 16 bases in the middle. The CDR3 is 15 residues long. Germline lookup yields CDR1 PRHDT and CDR2 FYEKMQ (reference sequence). DNA for the CDR3: TGTGCCAGCAGCTCCAACTTGGACAGTGGCTATGGCTACACCTTC. This codes for CASSSNLDSGYGYTF.

The chain carries TRBV11-2 and TRBJ1-2; no clear D gene. The V gene lost 1 base and the J gene lost 4 bases, with 4 bases spanning the gap. The CDR3 is 12 amino acids. In germline, CDR1 is SGHAT, CDR2 FQNNGV. Here the CDR3 reads CASSLAGYGYTF. For the CDR3, the DNA is TGTGCCAGCAGCTTAGCAGGCTATGGCTACACCTTC.

This clone occurred a few times. The chain employs TRBV6-6 and TRBJ2-7; 9 nucleotides line up with TRBD1. With 2 bases clipped from V and 5 bases from J, the junction kept 7 bases outside the gene matches. Germline V gene data show CDR1 as MNHNY and CDR2 as SVGAGI (reference sequence). The CDR3 spans 15 residues. The CDR3 nucleotides are TGTGCCAGCAGTTACCGGACAGGGGAGGACGACGAGCAGTACTTC. It translates to CASSYRTGEDDEQYF.

The chain employs TRBV5-4 and TRBJ1-1; D remains unclear. V lost 2 bases and J lost 0, with 11 bases in between. Germline V CDR1 and CDR2: SGHNT, YYREEE (reference sequence). The CDR3 has 15 amino acids. The CDR3 nucleotides are TGTGCCAGCAGCTTTAGCGGTCCGTTGAACACTGAAGCTTTCTTT. It encodes CASSFSGPLNTEAFF.

The chain couples TRBV10-2 to TRBJ2-1; D possibly corresponds to TRBD2 (6 bases). The germline gives CDR1 WSHSY, CDR2 SAAADI. This CDR3 region has 12 residues. V lost 9 bases and J lost 4, with 10 bases in between. The DNA for the CDR3 is TGCGCCAGTAGCGGACTTTACAATGAGCAGTTCTTC. Translated, it gives CASSGLYNEQFF.

The rearrangement uses TRBV9 and TRBJ2-7; 7 bases agree with TRBD1. Germline lookup yields CDR1 SGDLS and CDR2 YYNGEE. The trim removed 0 bases at V and 4 bases at J, leaving 7 bases unmatched. The CDR3 loop spans 15 amino acids. CDR3 sequence reads: CASSVGGQWMYEQYF. The CDR3 DNA reads TGTGCCAGCAGCGTAGGGGGACAGTGGATGTACGAGCAGTACTTC.

The CDR3 bases are TGCAGCGTCGATTTTTGGGGGCATGGCTACACCTTC. It is translated as CSVDFWGHGYTF. The chain carries TRBV29-1 and TRBJ1-2; TRBD1 is a possible D gene (6 bases). The CDR3 has 12 amino acids. V dropped 6 bases and J dropped 6 bases, with 14 bases sitting between them. The germline CDR1 and CDR2 sequences are SQVTM and ANQGSEA.

The chain couples TRBV4-1 to TRBJ2-2, with 8 bases that match TRBD1. Germline values: CDR1 MGHRA, CDR2 YSYEKL. V lost 2 bases and J lost 1; bases outside the gene matches: 3. This CDR3 region has 16 residues. CDR3 sequence reads: CASSQLGTGNTGELFF. For the CDR3, the DNA is TGCGCCAGCAGCCAATTAGGGACAGGGAACACCGGGGAGCTGTTTTTT.

The chain recombines TRBV7-9 with TRBJ2-5; D gene unclear. This CDR3 has 13 residues. Germline assignment: CDR1 SEHNR and CDR2 FQNEAQ (reference sequence). V lost 2 bases and J lost 4, with 8 bases in between. The CDR3 loop reads CASSLSRAETQYF. DNA for the CDR3: TGTGCCAGCAGCTTATCACGAGCAGAGACCCAGTACTTC.

The J gene is TRBJ2-1, the V gene TRBV27; a weak D match, TRBD2 (6 bases). This CDR3 comprises 12 residues. Germline loops: CDR1 MNHEY, CDR2 SMNVEV (reference sequence). Deletions cut 2 bases from V and 8 bases from J, with 7 bases between. In nucleotides, the CDR3 is TGTGCCAGCAGTTTAACTAGCCATGAGCAGTTCTTC. This translates into CASSLTSHEQFF.

V gene TRBV4-1 combines with J gene TRBJ2-5, with TRBD1 identical over 7 bases. Germline CDR1 MGHRA, CDR2 YSYEKL. The CDR3 spans 14 residues. V lost 4 bases and J lost 3; bases outside the gene matches: 5. The CDR3 is CASSPQGHEETQYF. DNA for the CDR3: TGCGCCAGCAGCCCACAGGGGCACGAAGAGACCCAGTACTTC.

The V call is TRBV6-4, the J call TRBJ1-2, with 9 bases fitting TRBD1. This CDR3 contains 13 residues. Per the germline V gene, CDR1 is MRHNA and CDR2 is SNTAGT. The trim removed 2 bases at V and 8 bases at J, leaving 3 bases unmatched. The CDR3: CASSDGTGSGYTF. DNA for the CDR3: TGTGCCAGCAGTGACGGGACAGGGTCCGGCTACACCTTC.

The V call is TRBV28, the J call TRBJ1-2; 7 bases are a match to TRBD1. The CDR3 is 15 residues long. Looked up from germline, CDR1 is MDHEN and CDR2 is SYDVKM. V gave up 6 bases and J gave up 3 bases; unmatched junction bases: 10. Here the CDR3 DNA reads TGTGCCAGCAGCGACGACAGGGCGGGTTACTATGGCTACACCTTC. It translates to CASSDDRAGYYGYTF.

The V gene is TRBV4-1, the J gene TRBJ2-5; 8 nucleotides agree with TRBD2. Germline V gene sequence: CDR1 MGHRA, CDR2 YSYEKL. V shed 3 bases, J shed 2 bases, and the junction held 8 bases outside the gene matches. CDR3 length: 16 residues. The CDR3, as DNA: TGCGCCAGCAGCCAGATAACTAGCGGAGGACAAGAGACCCAGTACTTC. It is translated as CASSQITSGGQETQYF.

This rearrangement joins TRBV5-1 to TRBJ2-5; 7 bases map to TRBD2. This CDR3 has 15 amino acids. Germline CDR1 SGHRS, CDR2 YFSETQ. V gave up 2 bases and J gave up 1 base; unmatched junction bases: 5. In DNA form, the CDR3 reads TGCGCCAGCAGCTTCGAGACTAGCAGCCAAGAGACCCAGTACTTC. This translates into CASSFETSSQETQYF.

This clone was picked up one time. This chain connects TRBV2 to TRBJ2-2, with TRBD2 matching over 8 bases. Trimming at V came to 6 bases and at J to 0 bases, leaving 9 bases not matched to a gene. The CDR3 has 17 amino acids. Germline CDR1 SNHLY, CDR2 FYNNEI. CDR3 sequence reads: CASRDLPGLANTGELFF. The CDR3 nucleotides are TGTGCCAGCAGGGACCTCCCGGGACTAGCGAACACCGGGGAGCTGTTTTTT.

V and J are TRBV6-1 and TRBJ2-1, with 8 bases that match TRBD2. This CDR3 contains 15 residues. CDR1 and CDR2 from the germline V gene are MNHNS and SASEGT. V was clipped by 1 base and J by 7 bases; unmatched bases: 6. Here the CDR3 DNA reads TGTGCCAGCAGTGAAGGTATTAGCGGGGCGAATGAGCAGTTCTTC. The encoded protein is CASSEGISGANEQFF.

This clone was recorded only once. The V gene is TRBV27, the J gene TRBJ2-1; the match to TRBD2 covers 14 bases. Germline CDR1 reads MNHEY; CDR2 reads SMNVEV (reference sequence). The V gene end was trimmed by 6 bases and the J gene end by 8 bases; junction bases not matched to a gene: 6. The CDR3 is 15 amino acids. CDR3 nucleotides: TGTGCCAGCAGCCCCGGGACTAGCGGGAGAGATGAGCAGTTCTTC. Its translation: CASSPGTSGRDEQFF.

The chain couples TRBV6-6 to TRBJ2-7, with TRBD1 matching over 8 bases. Trimming took 6 bases from V and 3 from J; bases not matched to a gene: 10. The CDR3 spans 15 residues. Germline V gene sequence: CDR1 MNHNY, CDR2 SVGAGI (reference sequence). The CDR3: CASRRPGQEDYEQYF. The CDR3 nucleotides are TGTGCCAGCAGACGGCCGGGACAGGAGGACTACGAGCAGTACTTC.

This clone was detected once. This sequence joins TRBV21-1 and TRBJ1-5. TRBV21-1 is a pseudogene. CDR3 length equals 17 residues. CDR3 coding DNA: TGTGCCAGCAGCAAAAGGCGACCGTGCCGGGGGAATCAGCCCCAGCATTTT. Translation gives CASSKRRPCRGNQPQHF.

The rearrangement links TRBV5-4 to TRBJ2-5; D is ambiguous. Germline V gene data show CDR1 as SGHNT and CDR2 as YYREEE (reference sequence). V was trimmed by 3 bases and J by 5 bases, leaving 5 bases between them. The CDR3 is made up of 11 amino acids. The CDR3 region has the DNA TGTGCCAGCAGCTCCGTGGAGACCCAGTACTTC. Translation: CASSSVETQYF.

Note on this clone: Distinct nucleotide sequences in the sample also encode this CDR3. The V gene is TRBV6-4, the J gene TRBJ1-5; no reliable D call. The V gene's germline CDR1 is MRHNA and CDR2 SNTAGT. The V gene lost 3 bases and the J gene lost 7 bases, with 7 bases spanning the gap. The CDR3 contains 12 residues. The CDR3 is CASSEREQPQHF. DNA for the CDR3: TGTGCCAGCAGTGAAAGGGAGCAGCCCCAGCATTTT.

The chain employs TRBV27 and TRBJ2-2, with 9 bases lining up with TRBD1. Germline CDR1 reads MNHEY; CDR2 reads SMNVEV (reference sequence). V was pared by 5 bases and J by 3 bases, with 4 bases of the junction left unmatched. The CDR3 has 15 amino acids. The CDR3 is CASSGDREDTGELFF. The CDR3 region has the DNA TGTGCCAGCAGTGGGGACAGGGAGGACACCGGGGAGCTGTTTTTT.

The rearrangement joins TRBV7-9 to TRBJ1-2; unclear D gene. Trimming removed 10 bases from V and 6 bases from J, with 6 bases in between. This CDR3 spans 9 amino acids. Per germline, CDR1 SEHNR and CDR2 FQNEAQ (reference sequence). The CDR3 DNA reads TGTGCCACCGACAATGGCTACACCTTC. This gives the protein CATDNGYTF.

About this clone: Other DNA sequences in the sample encode the same CDR3. The DNA of the CDR3 is TGTGCCAGTAGTATAGGCGGGAACACTGAAGCTTTCTTT. It specifies CASSIGGNTEAFF. The chain uses TRBV19 and TRBJ1-1, with D unresolved. The ends were cut back, 1 base at V and 1 base at J, with 4 bases in the middle. This CDR3 has 13 residues. From germline, CDR1 is LNHDA and CDR2 SQIVND (reference sequence).

The chain uses TRBV27 and TRBJ1-6; 11 bases fit TRBD1. This CDR3 contains 16 residues. With V trimmed by 5 bases and J by 7 bases, 7 bases remained unmatched. CDR1 and CDR2 from the germline V gene are MNHEY and SMNVEV (reference sequence). CDR3 DNA sequence: TGTGCCAGCAGTATACACGGGACAGGGGGAAATTCACCCCTCCACTTT. Translation: CASSIHGTGGNSPLHF.

J is TRBJ1-2 and V is TRBV9, with TRBD1 matching over 7 bases. Per the germline V gene, CDR1 is SGDLS and CDR2 is YYNGEE. V lost 5 bases, J lost 8 bases, and 9 bases stayed unmatched. CDR3 length: 13 residues. CDR3 protein: CASRLGGSGGYTF. CDR3 nucleotide sequence: TGTGCCAGCAGGCTAGGGGGCAGTGGCGGCTACACCTTC.

The chain's CDR3 is CASSREPGVDGTDTQYF. The CDR3 coding sequence is TGTGCCAGCAGCAGAGAGCCCGGGGTAGATGGCACAGATACGCAGTATTTT. V is TRBV9 and J is TRBJ2-3; tentatively, D is TRBD2 (5 bases). CDR3 size: 17 residues. The germline V gene encodes CDR1 SGDLS and CDR2 YYNGEE. Trimming left V 4 bases short and J 1 base short, with 19 bases between.